Presented here are 9 T cell receptor beta chains from one specimen sequenced in a study of T cell responses to AZD1222 COVID-19 vaccine. Generated by immunoSEQ multiplex PCR, the TCRdb table keeps only in-frame clones and is missing some. The sample includes about 82,000 clones, 75% to 90% seen only once; the top ten take about 12%. Sequenced here: peripheral blood, sampled 28 days after the second AZD1222 dose. These receptors originate from an adult who received the AZD1222 COVID-19 vaccine.

The chain carries TRBV4-3 and TRBJ2-5, with D unresolved. V was trimmed by 1 base and J by 0 bases, leaving 6 bases between them. Germline CDR1 is LGHNA and CDR2 is YSLEER. The CDR3 totals 14 residues. CDR3: CASSQGLDQETQYF. CDR3 nucleotide sequence: TGCGCCAGCAGCCAAGGTCTGGACCAAGAGACCCAGTACTTC.

The chain joins TRBV18 to TRBJ1-3, with D unresolved. There are 17 residues in the CDR3. V was cut by 2 bases and J by 0 bases, with 14 bases left in between. Germline CDR1 reads KGHSH; CDR2 reads LQKENI. Written as DNA, the CDR3 is TGTGCCAGCTCACCAACGGGGTCGTCCAGCTCTGGAAACACCATATATTTT. Protein product: CASSPTGSSSSGNTIYF.

This clone has just one count. The rearrangement joins TRBV3-1 (or the pseudogene TRBV3-2) to TRBJ2-3, with a possible D match to TRBD2 (6 bases). Germline values: CDR1 LGHDT, CDR2 YNNKEL (reference sequence). Trimming cost V 6 bases and J 0 bases, with 16 bases left between them. The length of the CDR3 is 16 residues. CDR3 protein: CASSRVGGESTDTQYF. CDR3 coding DNA: TGTGCCAGCAGTCGAGTGGGCGGGGAGAGCACAGATACGCAGTATTTT.

The rearrangement uses TRBV18 and TRBJ1-1; 7 positions agree with TRBD1. V trimming: 6 bases; J trimming: 5 bases; junction bases outside the gene matches: 6. The CDR3 has 13 amino acids. Looked up from germline, CDR1 is KGHSH and CDR2 is LQKENI. The CDR3 DNA follows: TGTGCCAGCTCTATCTCAGGGGGTACTGAAGCTTTCTTT. Translating it yields CASSISGGTEAFF.

This clone was observed a handful of times. The rearrangement links TRBV2 to TRBJ1-5; D call uncertain. This CDR3 contains 14 residues. V lost 6 bases and J lost 0, with 9 bases in between. The V gene's germline CDR1 is SNHLY and CDR2 FYNNEI. CDR3 loop: CASREDSSNQPQHF. The CDR3 coding sequence is TGTGCCAGCAGGGAGGATTCTAGCAATCAGCCCCAGCATTTT.

CDR3 DNA sequence: TGTGCCAGCTCACGTTCGGCGGGGGGCTTGAACACTGAAGCTTTCTTT. It encodes CASSRSAGGLNTEAFF. The chain joins TRBV18 to TRBJ1-1; tentatively, D is TRBD1 (6 bases). Looked up from germline, CDR1 is KGHSH and CDR2 is LQKENI. The CDR3 runs to 16 residues. V lost 4 bases, J lost 0 bases, and 15 bases lay in between.

The rearrangement links TRBV7-2 to TRBJ1-1; D ambiguous. The CDR3 consists of 14 residues. Per germline, CDR1 SGHTA and CDR2 FQGNSA. Trimming took 3 bases from V and 1 from J, leaving 9 bases between them. CDR3 loop: CASSFKLENTEAFF. For the CDR3, the DNA is TGTGCCAGCAGCTTCAAGTTGGAGAACACTGAAGCTTTCTTT. Using reference TRBV7-2 and TRBJ1-1 for the parts outside the CDR3, the full variable domain is GAGVSQSPSNKVTEKGKDVELRCDPISGHTALYWYRQSLGQGLEFLIYFQGNSAPDKSGLPSDRFSAERTGGSVSTLTIQRTQQEDSAVYLCASSFKLENTEAFFGQGTRLTVV.

The chain couples TRBV5-5 to TRBJ1-1; D remains ambiguous. This CDR3 is 11 amino acids long. Germline-derived CDR1 and CDR2 are SGHKS and YYEKEE (reference sequence). The V end was cut by 0 bases, the J end by 11 bases, with 8 bases between. CDR3 sequence (DNA): TGTGCCAGCAGCTTGGTTGGGTTTGCTTTCTTT. Translation: CASSLVGFAFF. The full variable domain, its missing parts supplied by reference TRBV5-5 and TRBJ1-1, is DAGVTQSPTHLIKTRGQQVTLRCSPISGHKSVSWYQQVLGQGPQFIFQYYEKEERGRGNFPDRFSARQFPNYSSELNVNALLLGDSALYLCASSLVGFAFFGQGTRLTVV.

The rearrangement links TRBV2 to TRBJ2-4; possibly TRBD1 or TRBD2 for D (5 bases each). The CDR3 is made up of 16 amino acids. CDR1 SNHLY and CDR2 FYNNEI come from the germline V gene. The germline V and J ends were trimmed by 6 bases and 0 bases, with 15 bases remaining between them. CDR3 residues: CASREPGRLAKNIQYF. The CDR3 nucleotides read TGTGCCAGCAGGGAACCGGGACGCCTAGCCAAAAACATTCAGTACTTC.